Reported below is one T cell receptor beta chain. Its antigen is still unknown. One base away there is no much larger clone; base qualities are not given. Ends trimmed: V by 1 base, J by 4 bases; bases unmatched to a gene: 4. The CDR3 holds 16 amino acids from the cysteine to the phenylalanine. CDR3 DNA is the only sequence kept; it has 48 bases, read in frame from the first base. Per the germline V gene, SGDLS is the CDR1 and YYNGEE is the CDR2. TCRbeta CDR3 regions were amplified from genomic DNA by means of the immunoSEQ Assay, a bias-controlled multiplex PCR. The published analysis was carried out like this. Within the assay, amplification of reference gene primers was used to estimate how many nucleated cells each sample contained. To quantify the absolute abundance of each unique TCRbeta CDR3 rearrangement, sequence reads were collapsed and filtered. For each sample, productive Simpson clonality was calculated as the square root of Simpson's diversity index across productive rearrangements. Here the immuneACCESS table is served through TCRdb, limited to in-frame sequences with V and J called. Missing clones are a known gap in these copies; in checked studies unresolved V genes cover under half, and the rest lacks a known reason. D and trimming come from the DNA, and the V and J calls and clone size come from that table. In this sample the table shows 170,000 or so clones, around nine tenths of which occur a single time. The ten largest clonotypes hold around 12% of the sample.

This entry comes from a study of blood T cell repertoires in COVID-19 (dated by TCRdb to the early 2020s). Background for the entire study: Samples from collaborators originated in the United States, Italy and Spain and spanned both the acute and convalescent phases of COVID-19. The samples were drawn from the first 160 participants of the ongoing ImmuneRACE study and from 1,254 subjects provided by 6 global collaborators. Sample metadata almost always included a de-identified subject ID, COVID-19 status, age in years and sex. The repertoires were made available in a free public database intended to serve as a resource for research on the immune response to SARS-CoV-2. The dataset comprised deeply sampled blood TCRbeta repertoires from subjects exposed to, actively infected with, or recovered from COVID-19. The material from the prospective study consisted of cDNA or gDNA derived from T cells, B-cell-depleted T cells, or PBMCs. Where available, HLA class I and class II types were obtained from metadata supplied by the sample provider rather than from assay-based typing.

The full study reports these points: Clinical and demographic metadata were provided uncurated, with the amount varying by source and participant.

At one collaborating source in Seattle, patients were enrolled during active infection and were followed longitudinally through the course of disease. Whole blood was collected in K2EDTA tubes by collaborating institutions according to the institutions' own protocols. For TCRbeta analysis, collaborator samples were shipped as frozen whole blood, as isolated PBMCs, or as DNA extracted from either sample type. Sample: peripheral blood. The clonotype comes from a woman aged 70-85 years with COVID-19, enrolled during active disease. Recombination joined TRBV9 with TRBJ2-1, with TRBD2 identical over 11 junction bases. The CDR3 here reads CASSVIAGGGYNEQFF. The DNA sequence is as follows: TGTGCCAGCAGCGTAATAGCGGGAGGGGGATACAATGAGCAGTTCTTC.